Listed below are T cell receptor beta chains from one sample, sequenced in a study of immune characterization of retroperitoneal liposarcoma. TCRdb re-derived calls from the PCR reads in MiXCR, one entry per CDR3 protein. The repertoire holds more than 6,000 distinct CDR3 sequences, with about 31% as singletons. Sequencing used tumor tissue. The receptors come from a female donor with retroperitoneal liposarcoma. CDR3s include the opening cysteine and the closing phenylalanine or tryptophan. Each record gives: CDR3 protein, CDR3 DNA, J gene, D gene, V gene, clone size. The D gene is left open where the match is weak. Clone size is stated in some rows and not others, as once, few, many or a class when expanded.

CDR3: CASSDLAGGPPNEQFF
DNA: TGTGCCAGCAGTGACTTAGCGGGGGGGCCCCCGAATGAGCAGTTCTTC
J: TRBJ2-1
D: TRBD2
V: TRBV6-4
size: NA

CDR3: CASSFQAGTGISYEQYF
DNA: TGTGCCAGCAGTTTTCAGGCAGGGACAGGAATTTCCTACGAGCAGTACTTC
J: TRBJ2-7
D: TRBD1
V: TRBV27
size: large

CDR3: CASSFMTGFSRWRPGNEQFF
DNA: TGTGCCAGCAGCTTTATGACAGGTTTTTCCCGGTGGAGGCCCGGCAATGAGCAGTTCTTC
J: TRBJ2-1
D: NA
V: TRBV7-2
size: medium-sized

CDR3: CASSETENTEAFF
DNA: TGTGCCAGCAGTGAAACAGAGAACACTGAAGCTTTCTTT
J: TRBJ1-1
D: NA
V: TRBV6-1
size: few

CDR3: CASSQAFRLGTDTQYF
DNA: TGCGCCAGCAGCCAAGCCTTTAGGCTTGGCACAGATACGCAGTATTTT
J: TRBJ2-3
D: NA
V: TRBV4-1
size: NA

CDR3: CASSPRDRENTEAFF
DNA: TGTGCCAGCAGCCCCCGGGACAGGGAGAACACTGAAGCTTTCTTT
J: TRBJ1-1
D: TRBD1
V: TRBV7-8
size: few

CDR3: CASSGSQETQFF
DNA: TGTGCCAGCAGCGGGTCTCAAGAGACCCAGTTCTTC
J: TRBJ2-1
D: NA
V: TRBV12-3/TRBV12-4
size: many

CDR3: CASSEPSGISNQPQHF
DNA: TGTGCCAGCAGTGAACCCTCAGGGATTAGCAATCAGCCCCAGCATTTT
J: TRBJ1-5
D: NA
V: TRBV6-1
size: many

CDR3: CASSPVGTSSGEQFF
DNA: TGTGCCAGCAGCCCCGTGGGGACTAGTTCCGGGGAGCAGTTCTTC
J: TRBJ2-1
D: TRBD2
V: TRBV7-8
size: NA

CDR3: CASSLGLNNEQFF
DNA: TGTGCCAGCAGCTTAGGACTAAACAATGAGCAGTTCTTC
J: TRBJ2-1
D: NA
V: TRBV7-2
size: NA

CDR3: CASSQARLTAHEQYF
DNA: TGCGCCAGCAGCCAGGCCAGGTTGACTGCCCACGAGCAGTACTTC
J: TRBJ2-7
D: NA
V: TRBV4-1
size: medium-sized

CDR3: CASSEALTPGVLPYGYTF
DNA: TGTGCCAGCAGTGAAGCGCTTACCCCAGGGGTTTTACCCTATGGCTACACCTTC
J: TRBJ1-2
D: NA
V: TRBV6-1
size: few

CDR3: CASSFSSGSEQYF
DNA: TGTGCCAGCAGTTTTTCTAGCGGGAGCGAGCAGTACTTC
J: TRBJ2-7
D: TRBD2
V: TRBV28
size: NA

CDR3: CASGSGAYEQFF
DNA: TGTGCCAGCGGCTCGGGTGCCTACGAGCAGTTCTTC
J: TRBJ2-1
D: NA
V: TRBV7-9
size: NA

CDR3: CASTGEGRSEQYF
DNA: TGTGCCAGCACAGGGGAGGGTCGGAGCGAGCAGTACTTC
J: TRBJ2-7
D: NA
V: TRBV27
size: few

CDR3: CASTPLASQETQFF
DNA: TGTGCCAGCACCCCCCTGGCGTCTCAAGAGACCCAGTTCTTC
J: TRBJ2-1
D: NA
V: TRBV6-6
size: NA

CDR3: CASSSDEKLFF
DNA: TGTGCCAGCAGCTCCGATGAAAAACTGTTTTTT
J: TRBJ1-4
D: NA
V: TRBV11-3
size: NA

CDR3: CASSLDPRGGETQFF
DNA: TGTGCCAGCAGCTTAGATCCTAGGGGAGGTGAGACCCAGTTCTTC
J: TRBJ2-1
D: NA
V: TRBV7-2
size: NA